This T cell receptor beta chain was documented in a study of technical replicates of blood from several donors. The CDR3 covers 15 residues. V shed 5 bases and J 1 base; nucleotides not matched to a gene: 6. CDR1 is MDHEN and CDR2 is SYDVKM in the germline V gene. Assay used: immunoSEQ multiplex PCR; TCRdb lists only in-frame clones, some missing. Seen here are 75,000 to 100,000 clones, 90% to 95% observed once, and the top ten hold about 0.25%. V gene TRBV28 combines with J gene TRBJ1-1; 8 bases are a match to TRBD1. This TCR derives from a human donor in good health. Sequencing input: T cells isolated from PBMCs. The CDR3 DNA reads as TGTGCCAGCAGTCCTCTGGACAGGGCGAACACTGAAGCTTTCTTT. This encodes CASSPLDRANTEAFF.